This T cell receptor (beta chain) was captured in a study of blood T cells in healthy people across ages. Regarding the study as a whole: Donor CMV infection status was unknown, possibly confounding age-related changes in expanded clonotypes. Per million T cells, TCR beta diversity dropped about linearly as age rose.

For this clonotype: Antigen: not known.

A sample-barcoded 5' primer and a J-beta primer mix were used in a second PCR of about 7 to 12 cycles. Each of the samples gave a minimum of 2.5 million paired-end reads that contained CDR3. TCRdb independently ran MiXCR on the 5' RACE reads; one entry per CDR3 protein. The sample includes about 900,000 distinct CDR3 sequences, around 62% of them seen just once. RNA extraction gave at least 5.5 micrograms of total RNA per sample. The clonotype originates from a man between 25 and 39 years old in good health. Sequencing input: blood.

The CDR3, as DNA: TGTGCCAGCAGTCCTGACAGGCCGGGATACAATGAGCAGTTCTTC. Amino acid sequence: CASSPDRPGYNEQFF. The chain links TRBV2 to TRBJ2-1; D perhaps matches TRBD1 (6 bases). This CDR3 contains 15 residues. Trimming left V 5 bases short and J 4 bases short, with 15 bases between. Germline CDR1 SNHLY, CDR2 FYNNEI.